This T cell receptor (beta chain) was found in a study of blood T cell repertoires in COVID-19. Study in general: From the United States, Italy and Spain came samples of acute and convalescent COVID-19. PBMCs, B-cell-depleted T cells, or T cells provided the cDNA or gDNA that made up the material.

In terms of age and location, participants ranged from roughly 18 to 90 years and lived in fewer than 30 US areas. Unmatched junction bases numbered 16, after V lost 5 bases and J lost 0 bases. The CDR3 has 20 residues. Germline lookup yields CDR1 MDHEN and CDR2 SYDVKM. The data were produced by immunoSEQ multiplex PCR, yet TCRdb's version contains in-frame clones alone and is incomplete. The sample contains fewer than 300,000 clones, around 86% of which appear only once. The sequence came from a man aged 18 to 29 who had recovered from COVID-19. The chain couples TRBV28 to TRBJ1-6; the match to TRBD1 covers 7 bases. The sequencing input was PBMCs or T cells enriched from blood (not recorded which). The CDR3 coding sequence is TGTGCCAGCAGTCCCCGTTTGGGTATGACAGGGAGCTCCTATAATTCACCCCTCCACTTT. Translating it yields CASSPRLGMTGSSYNSPLHF.